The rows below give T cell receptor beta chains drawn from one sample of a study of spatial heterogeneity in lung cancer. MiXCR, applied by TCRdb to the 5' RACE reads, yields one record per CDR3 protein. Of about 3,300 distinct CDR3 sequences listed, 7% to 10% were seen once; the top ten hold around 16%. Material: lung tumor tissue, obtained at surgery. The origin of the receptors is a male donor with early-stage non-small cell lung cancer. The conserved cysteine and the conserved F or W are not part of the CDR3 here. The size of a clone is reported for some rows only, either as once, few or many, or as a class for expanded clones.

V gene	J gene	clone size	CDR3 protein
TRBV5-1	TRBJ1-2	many	ASSLLGQADYGYT
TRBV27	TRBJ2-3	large	ASSLSSWSTDTQY
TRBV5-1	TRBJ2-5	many	ASSSQGPETQY
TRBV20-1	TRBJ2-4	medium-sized	SARKGAGDQY
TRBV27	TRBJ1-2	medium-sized	ASSWSRQGLIYT
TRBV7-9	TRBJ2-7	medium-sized	ASTLRGTSYEQY
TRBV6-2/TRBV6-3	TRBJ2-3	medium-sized	ASTFADTQY
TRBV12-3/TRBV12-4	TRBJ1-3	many	ASSPGTDGNTIY
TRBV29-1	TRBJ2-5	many	SGGTGVEETQY
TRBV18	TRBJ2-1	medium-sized	ASSPRGQGGNEQF
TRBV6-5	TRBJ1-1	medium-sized	ASKPTGVLNTEAF
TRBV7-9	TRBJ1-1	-	ASSLDPWDGSNTEAF
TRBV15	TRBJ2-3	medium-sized	ATSRDGTGGDTQY
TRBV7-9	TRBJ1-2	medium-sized	ASSYTRPQGVPYLKDGYT
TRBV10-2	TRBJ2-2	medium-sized	ASTRQGSGAGELF
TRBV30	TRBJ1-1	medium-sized	AWRTGPGTEAF
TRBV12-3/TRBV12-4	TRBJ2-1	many	ASLEGRSYNEQF
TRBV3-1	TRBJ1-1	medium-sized	ASSQDLGTEAF
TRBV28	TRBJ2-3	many	ASCLGGAGGTDTQY
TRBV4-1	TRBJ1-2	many	ASSQDNGYGYT
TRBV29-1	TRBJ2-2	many	SVGQGVNTGELF
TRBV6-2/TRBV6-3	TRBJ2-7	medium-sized	ASSSGGTGRHEQY
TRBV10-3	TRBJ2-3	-	AISAGDTSTDTQY
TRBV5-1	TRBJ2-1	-	ASSYYASGDTSEQF
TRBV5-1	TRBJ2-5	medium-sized	ASSLVGVGEETQY
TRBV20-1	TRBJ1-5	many	SAAQGSNQPQH
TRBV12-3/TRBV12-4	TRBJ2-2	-	ASSLGGRHGELF
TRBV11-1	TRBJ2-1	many	ASSLVSSGYNEQF
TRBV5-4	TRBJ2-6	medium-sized	ASSLLDGANVLT
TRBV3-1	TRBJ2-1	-	ASSQDPLARNEQF
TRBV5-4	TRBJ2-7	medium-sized	ASSNGVTYEQY
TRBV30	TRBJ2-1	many	VWSRGGINEQF